This T cell receptor beta chain was captured by sequencing in a study of blood T cell repertoires in COVID-19. Sequencing was performed with immunoSEQ multiplex PCR; in TCRdb, only in-frame clones are kept and a portion is missing. Here the sample spans around 190,000 clones, under 90% being singletons. Per the germline V gene, CDR1 is MNHEY and CDR2 is SVGAGI. With 3 bases removed from V and 3 bases from J, the gap between germline ends came to 11 bases. The CDR3 extends over 14 amino acids. Sequenced: peripheral blood. This receptor was identified in a man between 60 and 75 years old with acute or convalescent COVID-19. V usage is TRBV6-5 and J usage is TRBJ1-2, with D possibly TRBD1 on 6 matching bases. The CDR3 protein is CASSYQGLDYGYTF. Written as DNA, the CDR3 is TGTGCCAGCAGTTATCAGGGGCTTGACTATGGCTACACCTTC.